This TCR beta chain was recorded in a study of shared clonotypes between healthy human individuals. As for the study in general: The study used three CD4 naive, three CD4 memory, two CD8 naive and one CD8 memory plate per donor.

V lost 4 bases, J lost 6 bases, and 6 bases stayed unmatched. Per the germline V gene, CDR1 is SEHNR and CDR2 is FQNEAQ (reference sequence). The CDR3 is 15 residues long. Naivety among CD8 cells was defined by CD45RO negativity and positive CCR7 selection, thereby excluding terminally differentiated effector memory CD45RA+ cells. Libraries were prepared by immunoSEQ multiplex PCR; TCRdb keeps only in-frame clonotypes and omits some of them. The sample has roughly 2,000,000 clones, roughly 95% seen once; the top ten hold under 1.5%. The rearrangement links TRBV7-9 to TRBJ1-6; 7 bases match TRBD1. The sequence derives from a man between 18 and 29 years old in good health. The sample comprised naive CD8+ T cells sorted from blood. The CDR3 spells CASSSTGQTNSPLHF. CDR3 nucleotide sequence: TGTGCCAGCAGCTCCACGGGACAGACTAATTCACCCCTCCACTTT.